This is a list of T cell receptor beta chains from one sample in a study of OX40 agonist ivuxolimab in advanced cancers. Data came from immunoSEQ multiplex PCR; TCRdb stores just in-frame clones and leaves some out. The sample lists around 80,000 clones, 65% to 90% occurring once. Sequenced here: CD4+ or CD8+ T cells sorted from blood, sampled in a trial of the OX40 agonist ivuxolimab. The receptors originated from an adult with an advanced solid tumor such as melanoma, head and neck, liver or kidney cancer. The CDR3 runs from the conserved cysteine through the conserved F or W. D genes are given only for firm matches. Size values are once, few and many counts, or a class for expanded clones, and some rows have none.

TRBJ1-1	TRBV28	-	-	TGTGCCAGCAGTGTGCACACTGAAGCTTTCTTT	CASSVHTEAFF
TRBJ2-2	TRBV4-2	-	TRBD2	TGTGCCAGCAGCCCAACTAGCGGGGGGGCCAGGAGCGGGGAGCTGTTTTTT	CASSPTSGGARSGELFF
TRBJ1-2	TRBV4-3	-	-	TGCGCCAGCAGCCAAGCCGGGGCGAACTATGGCTACACCTTC	CASSQAGANYGYTF
TRBJ2-1	TRBV10-3	-	TRBD2	TGTGCCACCGGACTAGCGGGCGGGGGTGGTGAGCAGTTCTTC	CATGLAGGGGEQFF
TRBJ1-1	TRBV27	-	-	TGTGCCAGCAATCTCCGGGCTAACACTGAAGCTTTCTTT	CASNLRANTEAFF
TRBJ1-1	TRBV6-1	-	-	TGTGCCAGCAGTGTCCTGGCAGGCGGTACTGAAGCTTTCTTT	CASSVLAGGTEAFF
TRBJ1-3	TRBV5-1	-	TRBD1	TGCGCCAGCAGCTTGAATACAGGGGGCGCCTTTGGAAACACCATATATTTT	CASSLNTGGAFGNTIYF
TRBJ2-1	TRBV5-4	-	-	TGTGCCAGCAGCTTGGTGCCTGCCAATGAGCAGTTCTTC	CASSLVPANEQFF
TRBJ2-1	TRBV10-1	-	TRBD2	TGCGCCAGCAGTGCAGGGACTAGCGGGAGCAATGAGCAGTTCTTC	CASSAGTSGSNEQFF
TRBJ2-5	TRBV7-3	once	-	TGTGCCAGCAGCTTAACGTCGGGTGAGACCCAGTACTTC	CASSLTSGETQYF
TRBJ2-1	TRBV2	-	-	TGTGCCAGCAGGGGGGGTGAGCAGTTCTTC	CASRGGEQFF
TRBJ2-1	TRBV28	-	TRBD2	TGTGCCAGCAGCGGGGGGGGGCTCGATGAGCAGTTCTTC	CASSGGGLDEQFF
TRBJ1-2	TRBV30	-	-	TGTGCCTGGAGTGTACGAGCCCTACGCCGGGGCTACACCTTC	CAWSVRALRRGYTF
TRBJ2-7	TRBV4-3	-	-	TGCGCCAGCAGCCAAGACTGGGCAGCCAGCTACGAGCAGTACTTC	CASSQDWAASYEQYF
TRBJ2-5	TRBV11-2	-	TRBD1	TGTGCCAGCAGCCGCAGGGGACAGACTACACAAGAGACCCAGTACTTC	CASSRRGQTTQETQYF
TRBJ1-1	TRBV29-1	-	-	TGCAGCGTTGCTATTGTGGCGACAGGAAGCATGAACACTGAAGCTTTCTTT	CSVAIVATGSMNTEAFF
TRBJ2-1	TRBV28	-	-	TGTGCCAGCAGTCATGCAGGGGCTAGCTCCTACAATGAGCAGTTCTTC	CASSHAGASSYNEQFF
TRBJ1-1	TRBV4-1	-	-	TGCGCCAGCAGCCAAGCGGTTAGACTTATAAACACTGAAGCTTTCTTT	CASSQAVRLINTEAFF
TRBJ2-1	TRBV7-2	-	-	TGTGCCAGCAGCTTCGCCGAGGGGTCCTACAATGAGCAGTTCTTC	CASSFAEGSYNEQFF
TRBJ2-3	TRBV15	-	-	TGTGCCACCCACAGGGGACTAGACACAGATACGCAGTATTTT	CATHRGLDTDTQYF
TRBJ1-5	TRBV28	-	-	TGTGCCAGCAGTTTAAAGGACAGTGCTATGAGCAATCAGCCCCAGCATTTT	CASSLKDSAMSNQPQHF
TRBJ2-2	TRBV5-8	few	-	TGTGCCAGCAGCTTCCTAGTCATGGACATTTACACCGGGGAGCTGTTTTTT	CASSFLVMDIYTGELFF
TRBJ2-2	TRBV5-5	-	TRBD2	TGTGCCAGCAGCAGCAGCGGGAGTGGTTCCGGGGAGCTGTTTTTT	CASSSSGSGSGELFF
TRBJ1-2	TRBV5-1	-	-	TGCGCCAGCAGCTTGGGGCTCAGGCAGGGTGATGGCTACACCTTC	CASSLGLRQGDGYTF
TRBJ1-6	TRBV19	-	-	TGTGCCAGTAGGTCAGCGGTCCCTGTTTCACCCCTCCACTTT	CASRSAVPVSPLHF
TRBJ2-7	TRBV29-1	-	TRBD1	TGCAGCGTTGAAGTACAGGGGAGTTACTACGAGCAGTACTTC	CSVEVQGSYYEQYF
TRBJ2-5	TRBV20-1	-	TRBD2	TGCAGTGCGGGGGAGGGAGAGACCCAGTACTTC	CSAGEGETQYF
TRBJ2-7	TRBV5-1	-	TRBD2	TGCGCCAGCAGCCCCGGGACTAGCGGGAGGGGGTACGAGCAGTACTTC	CASSPGTSGRGYEQYF
TRBJ2-2	TRBV2	-	-	TGTGCCAGCCAACCCCGGTCGAACACCGGGGAGCTGTTTTTT	CASQPRSNTGELFF
TRBJ1-4	TRBV5-4	-	-	TGTGCCAGCAGTGCTTCCGGGGAAGATGAAAAACTGTTTTTT	CASSASGEDEKLFF
TRBJ2-5	TRBV19	-	-	TGTGCCAGTAGTATAGATCATGCTGGATGGAGGACCCAGTACTTC	CASSIDHAGWRTQYF
TRBJ1-2	TRBV4-1	-	-	TGCGCCAGCAGCCAAGGGTCGCGGGGCGCGCAGAGGTATGGCTACACCTTC	CASSQGSRGAQRYGYTF
TRBJ2-3	TRBV7-9	-	TRBD2	TGTGCCAGCAGCCCCGTCGGGGGGGGGAATACGCAGTATTTT	CASSPVGGGNTQYF
TRBJ1-2	TRBV6-1	-	-	TGTGCCAGCTGTCTCGGACGGGGCCCGATGGACTTC	CASCLGRGPMDF
TRBJ2-1	TRBV19	-	TRBD1	TGTGCCACGAACACCGGGACAGGGAGGGAGGATGAGCAGTTCTTC	CATNTGTGREDEQFF